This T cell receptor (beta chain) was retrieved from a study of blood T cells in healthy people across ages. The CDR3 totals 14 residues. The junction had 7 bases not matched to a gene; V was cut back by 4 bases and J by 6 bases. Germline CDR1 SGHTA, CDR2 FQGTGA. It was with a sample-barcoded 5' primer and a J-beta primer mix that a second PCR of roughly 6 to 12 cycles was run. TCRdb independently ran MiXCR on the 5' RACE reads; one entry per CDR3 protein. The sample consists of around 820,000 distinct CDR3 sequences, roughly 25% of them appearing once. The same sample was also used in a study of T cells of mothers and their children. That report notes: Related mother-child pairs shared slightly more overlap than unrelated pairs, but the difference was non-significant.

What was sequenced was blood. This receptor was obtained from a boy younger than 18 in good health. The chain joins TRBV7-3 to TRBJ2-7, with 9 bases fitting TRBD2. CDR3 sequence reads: CASSSGVAGAEQYF. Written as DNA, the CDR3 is TGTGCCAGCAGCTCGGGGGTAGCGGGAGCCGAGCAGTACTTC.